This T cell receptor beta chain was identified in a study of T cells in women clearing cervical HPV infection. Study as a whole: Controls gave blood once infection was undetectable; cases at lesion identification.

The CDR3 extends over 14 amino acids. V lost 3 bases and J lost 1, with 12 bases in between. Germline V gene sequence: CDR1 DFQATT, CDR2 SNEGSKA (reference sequence). Cervical HPV DNA detected by MY09/MY11 PCR, typed by dot-blot. This table comes from immunoSEQ multiplex PCR, and its TCRdb copy is limited to in-frame clones, with some not included. This sample's table has roughly 45,000 clones. A word on this clone: As yet, its antigen is unknown. With the read ending 3 residues before the CDR3 end, the germline J gene is used to fill in that end.

Study-wide findings and caveats: TRBV6-7 abundance was lower in cases than controls (about 0.099% versus 0.16%). CIN3+ cases had significantly higher TCR richness than controls; evenness did not differ.

V usage is TRBV20-1 and J usage is TRBJ1-1; D uncertain. The sequenced sample consisted of blood buffy coat. The clonotype originates from a woman between 18 and 75 years old with a cervical HPV16 infection that either progressed to CIN3+ or cleared (not recorded which). CDR3 sequence reads: CSARATGTNTEAFF. CDR3 DNA (partial): TGCAGTGCTAGGGCGACTGGTACGAACACTGAA.